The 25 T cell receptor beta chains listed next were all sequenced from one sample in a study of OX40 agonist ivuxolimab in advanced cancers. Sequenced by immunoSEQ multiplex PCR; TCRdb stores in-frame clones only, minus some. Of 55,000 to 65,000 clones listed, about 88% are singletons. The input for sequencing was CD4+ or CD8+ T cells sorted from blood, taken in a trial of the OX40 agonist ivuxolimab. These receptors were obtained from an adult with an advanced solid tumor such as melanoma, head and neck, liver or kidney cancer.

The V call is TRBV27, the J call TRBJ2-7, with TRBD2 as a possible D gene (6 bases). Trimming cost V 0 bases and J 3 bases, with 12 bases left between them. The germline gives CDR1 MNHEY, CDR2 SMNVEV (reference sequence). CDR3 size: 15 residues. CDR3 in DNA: TGTGCCAGCAGTTTATCGTCAGGGAGGTTCTACGAGCAGTACTTC. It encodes CASSLSSGRFYEQYF.

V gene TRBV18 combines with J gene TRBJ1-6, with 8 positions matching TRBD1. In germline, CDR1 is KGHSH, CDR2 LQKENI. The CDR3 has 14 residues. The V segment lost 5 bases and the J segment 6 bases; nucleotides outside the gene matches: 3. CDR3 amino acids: CASSSDRGNSPLHF. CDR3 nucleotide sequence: TGTGCCAGCTCATCAGACAGGGGTAATTCACCCCTCCACTTT.

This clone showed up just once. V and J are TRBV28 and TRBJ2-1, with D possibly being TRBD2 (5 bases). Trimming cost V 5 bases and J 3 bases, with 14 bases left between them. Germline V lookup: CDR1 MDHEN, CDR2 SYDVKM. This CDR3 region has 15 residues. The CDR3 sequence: CASSQPGRGYNEQFF. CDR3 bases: TGTGCCAGCAGTCAACCCGGCCGGGGCTACAATGAGCAGTTCTTC.

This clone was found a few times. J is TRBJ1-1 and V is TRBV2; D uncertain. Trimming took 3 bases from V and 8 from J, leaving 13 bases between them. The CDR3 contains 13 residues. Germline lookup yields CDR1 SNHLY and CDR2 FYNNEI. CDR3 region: CASSEERHEEAFF. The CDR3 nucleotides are TGTGCCAGCAGTGAGGAACGTCATGAAGAAGCTTTCTTT.

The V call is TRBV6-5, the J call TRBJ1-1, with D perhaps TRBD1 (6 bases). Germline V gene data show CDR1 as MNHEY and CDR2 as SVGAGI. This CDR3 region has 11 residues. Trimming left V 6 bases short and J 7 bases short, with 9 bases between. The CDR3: CASRQGSEAFF. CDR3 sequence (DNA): TGTGCCAGCAGACAGGGCAGTGAAGCTTTCTTT.

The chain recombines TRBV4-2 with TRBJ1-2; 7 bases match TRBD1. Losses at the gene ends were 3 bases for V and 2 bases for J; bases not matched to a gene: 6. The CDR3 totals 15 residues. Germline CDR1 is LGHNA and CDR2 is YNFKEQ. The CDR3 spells CASSHTGQMNYGYTF. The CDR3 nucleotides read TGTGCCAGCAGCCATACGGGACAGATGAACTATGGCTACACCTTC.

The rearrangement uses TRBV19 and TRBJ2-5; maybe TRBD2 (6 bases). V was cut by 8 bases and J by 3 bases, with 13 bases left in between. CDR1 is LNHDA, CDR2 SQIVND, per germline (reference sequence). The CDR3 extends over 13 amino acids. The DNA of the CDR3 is TGTGCCAGTTCACCCGGGAGAGAAGAGACCCAGTACTTC. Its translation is CASSPGREETQYF. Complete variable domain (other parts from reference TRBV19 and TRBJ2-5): DGGITQSPKYLFRKEGQNVTLSCEQNLNHDAMYWYRQDPGQGLRLIYYSQIVNDFQKGDIAEGYSVSREKKESFPLTVTSAQKNPTAFYLCASSPGREETQYFGPGTRLLVL.

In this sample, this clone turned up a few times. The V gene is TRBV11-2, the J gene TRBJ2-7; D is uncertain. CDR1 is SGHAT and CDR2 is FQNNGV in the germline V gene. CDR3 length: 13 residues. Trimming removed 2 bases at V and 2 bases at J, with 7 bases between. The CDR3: CASSLLHTYEQYF. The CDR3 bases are TGTGCCAGCAGCTTATTACATACCTACGAGCAGTACTTC.

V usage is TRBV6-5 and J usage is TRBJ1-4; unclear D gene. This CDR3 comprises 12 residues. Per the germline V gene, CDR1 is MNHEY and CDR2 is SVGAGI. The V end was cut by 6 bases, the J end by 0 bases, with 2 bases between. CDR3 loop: CASRATNEKLFF. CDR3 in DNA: TGTGCCAGCAGGGCAACTAATGAAAAACTGTTTTTT.

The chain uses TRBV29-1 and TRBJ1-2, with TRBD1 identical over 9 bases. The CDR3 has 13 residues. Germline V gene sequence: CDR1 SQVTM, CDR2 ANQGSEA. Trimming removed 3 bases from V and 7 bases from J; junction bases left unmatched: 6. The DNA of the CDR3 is TGCAGCGTTGACAGGGACAGGGAAGGTGGCTACACCTTC. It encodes CSVDRDREGGYTF.

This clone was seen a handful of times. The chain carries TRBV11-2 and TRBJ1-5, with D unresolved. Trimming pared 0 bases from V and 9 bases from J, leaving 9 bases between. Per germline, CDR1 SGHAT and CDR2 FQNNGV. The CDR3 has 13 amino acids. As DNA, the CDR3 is TGTGCCAGCAGCTTAGATTTGGGAGCGCCCCAGCATTTT. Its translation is CASSLDLGAPQHF. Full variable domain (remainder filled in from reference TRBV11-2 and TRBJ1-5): EAGVAQSPRYKIIEKRQSVAFWCNPISGHATLYWYQQILGQGPKLLIQFQNNGVVDDSQLPKDRFSAERLKGVDSTLKIQPAKLEDSAVYLCASSLDLGAPQHFGDGTRLSIL.

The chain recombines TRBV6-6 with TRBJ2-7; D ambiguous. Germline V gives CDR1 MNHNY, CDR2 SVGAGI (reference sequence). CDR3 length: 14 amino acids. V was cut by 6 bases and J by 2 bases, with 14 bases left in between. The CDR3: CASRPGSRAYEQYF. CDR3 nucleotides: TGTGCCAGCAGACCCGGAAGTCGGGCCTACGAGCAGTACTTC.

CDR3 sequence reads: CASSHLGTPSYNEQFF. The DNA of the CDR3 is TGTGCCAGCAGCCACTTAGGGACCCCTTCCTACAATGAGCAGTTCTTC. V and J are TRBV28 and TRBJ2-1; D possibly uses TRBD1 or TRBD2 (5 bases each). V lost 6 bases and J lost 1, with 16 bases in between. The CDR3 runs 16 residues. Germline CDR1 reads MDHEN; CDR2 reads SYDVKM.

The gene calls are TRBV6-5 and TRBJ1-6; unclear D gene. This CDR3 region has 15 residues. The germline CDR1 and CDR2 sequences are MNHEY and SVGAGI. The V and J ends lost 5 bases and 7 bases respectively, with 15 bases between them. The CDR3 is CASSLPWGNNSPLHF. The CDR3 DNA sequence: TGTGCCAGCAGTCTCCCTTGGGGTAACAATTCACCCCTCCACTTT.

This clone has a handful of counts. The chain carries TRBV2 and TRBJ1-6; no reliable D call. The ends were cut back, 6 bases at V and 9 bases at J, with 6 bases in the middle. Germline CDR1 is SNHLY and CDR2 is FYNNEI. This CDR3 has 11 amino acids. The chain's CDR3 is CASSVGSPLHF. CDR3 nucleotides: TGTGCCAGCAGCGTCGGTTCACCCCTCCACTTT. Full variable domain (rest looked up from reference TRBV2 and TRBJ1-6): EPEVTQTPSHQVTQMGQEVILRCVPISNHLYFYWYRQILGQKVEFLVSFYNNEISEKSEIFDDQFSVERPDGSNFTLKIRSTKLEDSAMYFCASSVGSPLHFGNGTRLTVT.

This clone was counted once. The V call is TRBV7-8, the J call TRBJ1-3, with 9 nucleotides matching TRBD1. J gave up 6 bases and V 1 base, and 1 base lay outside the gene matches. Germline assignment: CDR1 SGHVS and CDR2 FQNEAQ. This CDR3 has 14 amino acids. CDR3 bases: TGTGCCAGCAGCTTAGGGACAGGGGAAAACACCATATATTTT. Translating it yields CASSLGTGENTIYF.

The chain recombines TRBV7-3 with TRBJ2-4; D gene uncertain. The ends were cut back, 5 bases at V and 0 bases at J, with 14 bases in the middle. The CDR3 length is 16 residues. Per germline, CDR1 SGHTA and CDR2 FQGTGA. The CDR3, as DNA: TGTGCCAGCAGCCCCCGATCGCTGTTAGCCAAAAACATTCAGTACTTC. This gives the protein CASSPRSLLAKNIQYF.

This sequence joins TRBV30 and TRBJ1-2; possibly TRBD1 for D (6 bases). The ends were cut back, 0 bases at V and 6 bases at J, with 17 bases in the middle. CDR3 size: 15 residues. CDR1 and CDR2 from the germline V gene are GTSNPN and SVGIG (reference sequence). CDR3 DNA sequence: TGTGCCTGGAGTGTACTGAGGCAGGGGAATGATGGCTACACCTTC. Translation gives CAWSVLRQGNDGYTF. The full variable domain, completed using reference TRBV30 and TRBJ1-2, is SQTIHQWPATLVQPVGSPLSLECTVEGTSNPNLYWYRQAAGRGLQLLFYSVGIGQISSEVPQNLSASRPQDRQFILSSKKLLLSDSGFYLCAWSVLRQGNDGYTFGSGTRLTVV.

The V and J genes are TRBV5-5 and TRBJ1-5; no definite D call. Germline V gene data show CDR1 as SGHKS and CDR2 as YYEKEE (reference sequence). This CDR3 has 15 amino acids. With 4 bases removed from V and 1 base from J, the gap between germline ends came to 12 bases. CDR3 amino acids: CASSHQLESNQPQHF. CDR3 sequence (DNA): TGTGCCAGCAGCCATCAATTAGAGAGCAATCAGCCCCAGCATTTT.

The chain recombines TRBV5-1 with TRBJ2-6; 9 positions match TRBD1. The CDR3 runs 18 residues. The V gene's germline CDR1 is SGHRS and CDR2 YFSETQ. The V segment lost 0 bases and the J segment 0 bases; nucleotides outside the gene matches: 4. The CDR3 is CASSLAGTGTSGANVLTF. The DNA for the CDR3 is TGCGCCAGCAGCTTGGCCGGGACAGGGACCTCTGGGGCCAACGTCCTGACTTTC.

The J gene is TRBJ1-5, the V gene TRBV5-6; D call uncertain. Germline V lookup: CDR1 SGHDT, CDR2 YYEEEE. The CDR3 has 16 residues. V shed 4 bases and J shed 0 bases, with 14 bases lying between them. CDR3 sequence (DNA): TGTGCCAGCAGCCGACGGACGGGTTATAGCAATCAGCCCCAGCATTTT. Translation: CASSRRTGYSNQPQHF. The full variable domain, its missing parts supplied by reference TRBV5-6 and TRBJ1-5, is DAGVTQSPTHLIKTRGQQVTLRCSPKSGHDTVSWYQQALGQGPQFIFQYYEEEERQRGNFPDRFSGHQFPNYSSELNVNALLLGDSALYLCASSRRTGYSNQPQHFGDGTRLSIL.

The chain's CDR3 is CASSYSITGTNTEAFF. CDR3 nucleotides: TGCGCCAGCAGCTACTCGATTACCGGGACGAACACTGAAGCTTTCTTT. The chain couples TRBV5-1 to TRBJ1-1; a possible D gene is TRBD1 (5 bases). The CDR3 is 16 residues long. Germline-derived CDR1 and CDR2 are SGHRS and YFSETQ. V shed 3 bases and J shed 1 base, with 16 bases lying between them.

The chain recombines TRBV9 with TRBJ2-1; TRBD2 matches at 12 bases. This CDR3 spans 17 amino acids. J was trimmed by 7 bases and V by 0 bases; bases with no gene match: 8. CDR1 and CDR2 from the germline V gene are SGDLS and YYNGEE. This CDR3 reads CASSVALGTSGGNEQFF. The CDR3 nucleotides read TGTGCCAGCAGCGTAGCCCTTGGAACTAGCGGGGGGAATGAGCAGTTCTTC.

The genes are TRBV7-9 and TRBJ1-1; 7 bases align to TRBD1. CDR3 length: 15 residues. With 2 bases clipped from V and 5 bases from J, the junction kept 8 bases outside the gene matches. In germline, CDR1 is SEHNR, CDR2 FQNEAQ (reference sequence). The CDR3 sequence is CASSLTGTAGTEAFF. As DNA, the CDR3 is TGTGCCAGCAGCTTAACCGGGACAGCGGGGACTGAAGCTTTCTTT.

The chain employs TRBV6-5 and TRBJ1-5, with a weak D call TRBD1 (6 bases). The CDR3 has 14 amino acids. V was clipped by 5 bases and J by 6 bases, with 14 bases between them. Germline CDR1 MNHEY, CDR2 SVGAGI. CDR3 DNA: TGTGCCAGCAGTCAAATTGTAGGGGGTCAGCCCCAGCATTTT. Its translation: CASSQIVGGQPQHF.